These T cell receptor beta chains were read from a single sample in a study of T-cell memory formation after mild COVID-19. Via MiXCR, TCRdb re-called the 5' RACE reads, giving one row per CDR3 protein. Counted here are 400,000 to 450,000 distinct CDR3 sequences, more than 15% occurring once; the ten biggest clones make up about 22%. The sequencing sample was made of PBMCs or a T cell subset sorted from them (not recorded which). These receptors were collected from a young man who had mild COVID-19 (a few samples of this study predate the infection). Cell type and time point are not known. CDR3s include the opening cysteine and the closing phenylalanine or tryptophan. The D gene is left open where the match is weak. Rows give clone size only sometimes, using once, few, many, or a class for an expanded clone.

TRBV7-6	TRBD1	.	TRBJ2-5	CASSFDRGGETQYF	TGTGCCAGCAGCTTTGACAGGGGGGGGGAGACCCAGTACTTC
TRBV18	.	few	TRBJ2-3	CASTRQSGTDTQYF	TGTGCCAGCACTCGACAGTCAGGAACAGATACGCAGTATTTT
TRBV24-1	.	few	TRBJ1-2	CATNSNGYGYTF	TGTGCCACCAATTCTAACGGCTATGGCTACACCTTC
TRBV7-6	TRBD2	.	TRBJ2-3	CASSPRLAGFGTDTQYF	TGTGCCAGCAGCCCCCGACTAGCGGGGTTTGGCACAGATACGCAGTATTTT
TRBV7-9	.	.	TRBJ1-5	CASQRAGSNQPQHF	TGTGCCAGCCAGAGGGCTGGGAGCAATCAGCCCCAGCATTTT
TRBV11-2	TRBD2	.	TRBJ2-2	CASSYSGGVNTGELFF	TGTGCCAGCAGCTATAGCGGGGGAGTAAACACCGGGGAGCTGTTTTTT
TRBV5-6	.	few	TRBJ2-7	CASSVDARSYEQYF	TGTGCCAGCAGTGTTGATGCGAGATCCTACGAGCAGTACTTC
TRBV4-3	.	.	TRBJ2-2	CASSHLGRGRDTGELFF	TGCGCCAGCAGCCATCTAGGGAGGGGGCGTGACACCGGGGAGCTGTTTTTT
TRBV12-3/TRBV12-4	TRBD2	many	TRBJ2-3	CASSSPIAGTQYF	TGTGCCAGCAGTTCACCTATAGCGGGGACGCAGTATTTT
TRBV6-1	.	few	TRBJ2-1	CASGIGTTVNEQFF	TGTGCCAGTGGGATTGGGACGACCGTCAATGAGCAGTTCTTC
TRBV7-2	.	.	TRBJ1-2	CASSFPGDYGYTF	TGTGCCAGCAGCTTTCCAGGAGACTATGGCTACACCTTC
TRBV12-3/TRBV12-4	.	.	TRBJ1-1	CASSFPAGEGGTEAFF	TGTGCCAGCAGTTTTCCCGCTGGGGAGGGTGGCACTGAAGCTTTCTTT
TRBV11-3	TRBD2	few	TRBJ2-2	CASSLSGGSNTGELFF	TGTGCCAGCAGCTTGAGCGGGGGATCGAACACCGGGGAGCTGTTTTTT
TRBV12-3/TRBV12-4	TRBD1	.	TRBJ1-5	CASKFEGQGRNQPQHF	TGTGCCAGCAAGTTTGAGGGACAGGGACGCAATCAGCCCCAGCATTTT
TRBV12-3/TRBV12-4	.	few	TRBJ2-7	CASSFRETYEQYF	TGTGCCAGCAGTTTTAGGGAGACCTACGAGCAGTACTTC
TRBV29-1	TRBD2	many	TRBJ2-1	CSVEDWSSGAGDEQFF	TGCAGCGTTGAAGATTGGAGTAGCGGGGCGGGGGATGAGCAGTTCTTC
TRBV6-6	.	.	TRBJ1-3	CASSYPREKAENTIYF	TGTGCCAGCAGTTACCCCAGGGAGAAGGCTGAAAACACCATATATTTT
TRBV10-3	TRBD1	.	TRBJ1-1	CAINGQENTEAFF	TGTGCCATCAATGGACAGGAGAACACTGAAGCTTTCTTT
TRBV29-1	.	.	TRBJ2-2	CSVVAGELFF	TGCAGCGTTGTGGCCGGGGAGCTGTTTTTT
TRBV18	.	.	TRBJ1-2	CASSPPGRSTYGYTF	TGTGCCAGCTCACCCCCGGGCAGGTCCACCTATGGCTACACCTTC
TRBV24-1	.	many	TRBJ2-1	CAITDGSYNEQFF	TGTGCCATTACGGACGGATCCTACAATGAGCAGTTCTTC
TRBV12-3/TRBV12-4	.	few	TRBJ1-5	CASTGGTSNQPQHF	TGTGCCAGCACCGGTGGGACTAGCAATCAGCCCCAGCATTTT
TRBV29-1	.	.	TRBJ1-2	CSVEAGSGSGYTF	TGCAGCGTTGAAGCAGGTTCAGGGTCTGGCTACACCTTC
TRBV20-1	.	.	TRBJ2-3	CSARVARTDTQYF	TGCAGTGCTAGAGTAGCTCGCACAGATACGCAGTATTTT
TRBV12-5	TRBD2	few	TRBJ2-3	CASGTSVTRGEDTDTQYF	TGTGCTAGTGGTACCTCCGTAACGCGGGGGGAAGACACAGATACGCAGTATTTT
TRBV4-3	.	once	TRBJ1-2	CASGMADQRAYGYTF	TGCGCCAGCGGGATGGCCGACCAAAGGGCCTATGGCTACACCTTC
TRBV12-3/TRBV12-4	.	.	TRBJ1-5	CASSPQGRQPQHF	TGTGCCAGCAGCCCCCAGGGGCGTCAGCCCCAGCATTTT
TRBV4-3	.	many	TRBJ2-1	CASSKGLGDPNEQFF	TGCGCCAGCTCAAAAGGATTGGGAGATCCCAATGAGCAGTTCTTC
TRBV15	TRBD1	.	TRBJ2-5	CATSKDPGQGETQYF	TGTGCCACCAGTAAAGACCCGGGACAGGGAGAGACCCAGTACTTC
TRBV11-2	TRBD1	many	TRBJ2-7	CASSYTGGIDEQYF	TGTGCCAGCAGCTACACAGGGGGTATAGACGAGCAGTACTTC
TRBV12-3/TRBV12-4	.	few	TRBJ1-5	CASSFRQGYPPRMGRPDAGQPQHF	TGTGCCAGCAGTTTCAGGCAGGGTTATCCCCCACGAATGGGGCGGCCCGACGCAGGTCAGCCCCAGCATTTT
TRBV5-1	.	.	TRBJ1-1	CASSPLMGRVVITEAFF	TGCGCCAGCAGCCCGTTAATGGGCAGGGTAGTGATCACTGAAGCTTTCTTT
TRBV5-1	TRBD1	.	TRBJ1-2	CASSSQGVDGYTF	TGCGCCAGCAGCTCGCAGGGGGTGGATGGCTACACCTTC
TRBV4-1	.	many	TRBJ1-5	CASSQVADENQPQHF	TGCGCCAGCAGCCAAGTAGCGGACGAAAATCAGCCCCAGCATTTT
TRBV6-2/TRBV6-3	TRBD1	few	TRBJ1-6	CASSSPTGMASPLHF	TGTGCCAGCAGTTCGCCGACAGGGATGGCGTCACCCCTCCACTTT
TRBV6-2/TRBV6-3	TRBD2	.	TRBJ2-7	CASSYTTGLASSYEQYF	TGTGCCAGCAGTTACACCACGGGACTAGCGAGCTCCTACGAGCAGTACTTC
TRBV4-1	TRBD1	.	TRBJ1-1	CASSQGRQGWNTEAFF	TGCGCCAGCAGCCAAGGAAGACAGGGGTGGAACACTGAAGCTTTCTTT
TRBV7-9	TRBD1	few	TRBJ1-1	CASSSWRGQTEAFF	TGTGCCAGCAGCTCTTGGAGGGGGCAGACTGAAGCTTTCTTT
TRBV12-3/TRBV12-4	.	.	TRBJ1-2	CASSLTGGYYGYTF	TGTGCCAGCAGTTTGACAGGAGGGTACTATGGCTACACCTTC
TRBV28	TRBD2	.	TRBJ2-2	CASSFGLAGALAGELFF	TGTGCCAGCAGTTTCGGACTAGCTGGGGCTCTCGCCGGGGAGCTGTTTTTT